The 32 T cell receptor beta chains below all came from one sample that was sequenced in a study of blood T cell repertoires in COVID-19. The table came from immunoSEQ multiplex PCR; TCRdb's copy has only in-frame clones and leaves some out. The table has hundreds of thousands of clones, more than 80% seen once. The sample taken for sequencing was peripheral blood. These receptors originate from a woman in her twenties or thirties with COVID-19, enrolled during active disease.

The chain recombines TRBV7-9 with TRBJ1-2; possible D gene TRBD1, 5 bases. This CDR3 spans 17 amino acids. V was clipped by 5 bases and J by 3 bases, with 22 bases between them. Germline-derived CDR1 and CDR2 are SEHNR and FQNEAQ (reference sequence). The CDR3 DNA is TGTGCCAGCAGCGCCGATTTCCAGGGTTTAGAGTACTATGGCTACACCTTC. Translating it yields CASSADFQGLEYYGYTF.

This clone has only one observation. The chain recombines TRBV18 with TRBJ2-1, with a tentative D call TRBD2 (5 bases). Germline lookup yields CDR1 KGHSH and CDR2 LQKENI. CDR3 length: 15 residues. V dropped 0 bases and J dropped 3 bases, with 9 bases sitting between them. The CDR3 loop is CASSPPAGLYNEQFF. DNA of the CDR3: TGTGCCAGCTCACCACCGGCGGGCCTCTACAATGAGCAGTTCTTC.

CDR3 amino acids: CASSYYRDSYNEQFF. CDR3 coding DNA: TGTGCCAGCAGTTATTACCGGGACTCATACAATGAGCAGTTCTTC. J is TRBJ2-1 and V is TRBV6-2 or TRBV6-3, with D tentatively TRBD2 (6 bases). Trimming cost V 3 bases and J 4 bases, with 13 bases left between them. CDR3 size: 15 residues. Germline V gene lookup returns CDR1 MNHEY and CDR2 SVGEGT.

The CDR3, as DNA: TGTGCCAGCAGCTCAGACAGGTCCCAGCAGCCCCAGCATTTT. It translates to CASSSDRSQQPQHF. V and J are TRBV7-9 and TRBJ1-5, with D possibly being TRBD1 (6 bases). Deletions cut 4 bases from V and 7 bases from J, with 14 bases between. The CDR3 contains 14 residues. Germline V gene data show CDR1 as SEHNR and CDR2 as FQNEAQ (reference sequence).

The CDR3 nucleotides read TGTGCCAGCAGTGACGACAGTCTGCAGTTCTTC. The encoded protein is CASSDDSLQFF. V and J are TRBV6-1 and TRBJ2-1; D is perhaps TRBD1 (5 bases). The germline gives CDR1 MNHNS, CDR2 SASEGT. The CDR3 is 11 residues long. The ends were cut back, 3 bases at V and 12 bases at J, with 9 bases in the middle.

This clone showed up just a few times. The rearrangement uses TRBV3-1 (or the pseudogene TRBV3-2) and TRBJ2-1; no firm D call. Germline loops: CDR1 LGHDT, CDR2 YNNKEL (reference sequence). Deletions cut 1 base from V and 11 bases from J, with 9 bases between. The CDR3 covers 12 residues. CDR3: CASSQVQSQQFF. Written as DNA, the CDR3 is TGTGCCAGCAGCCAAGTGCAGTCTCAGCAGTTCTTC.

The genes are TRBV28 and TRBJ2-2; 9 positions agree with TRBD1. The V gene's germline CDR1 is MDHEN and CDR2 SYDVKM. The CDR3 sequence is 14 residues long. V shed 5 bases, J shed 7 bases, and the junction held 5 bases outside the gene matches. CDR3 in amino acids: CASSTQGAGGELFF. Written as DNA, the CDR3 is TGTGCCAGCAGTACACAGGGGGCAGGCGGGGAGCTGTTTTTT.

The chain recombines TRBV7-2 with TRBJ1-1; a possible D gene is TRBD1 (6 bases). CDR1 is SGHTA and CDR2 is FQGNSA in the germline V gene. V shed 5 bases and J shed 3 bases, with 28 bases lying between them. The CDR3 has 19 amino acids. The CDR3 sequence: CASSPPKLQGTPFHTEAFF. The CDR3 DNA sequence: TGTGCCAGCAGCCCCCCTAAACTACAGGGCACCCCTTTCCACACTGAAGCTTTCTTT.

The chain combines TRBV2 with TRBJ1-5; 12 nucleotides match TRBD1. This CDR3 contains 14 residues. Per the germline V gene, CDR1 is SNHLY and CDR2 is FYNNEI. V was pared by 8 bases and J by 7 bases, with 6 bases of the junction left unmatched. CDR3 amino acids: CASGGTGGEQPQHF. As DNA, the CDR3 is TGTGCCAGCGGGGGGACAGGGGGCGAACAGCCCCAGCATTTT.

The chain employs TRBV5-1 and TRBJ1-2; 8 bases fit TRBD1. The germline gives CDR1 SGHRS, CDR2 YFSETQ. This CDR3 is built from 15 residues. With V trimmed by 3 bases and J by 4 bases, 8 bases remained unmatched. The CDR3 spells CASSSNTGGGYGYTF. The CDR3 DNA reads TGCGCCAGCAGCTCGAATACAGGGGGTGGCTATGGCTACACCTTC.

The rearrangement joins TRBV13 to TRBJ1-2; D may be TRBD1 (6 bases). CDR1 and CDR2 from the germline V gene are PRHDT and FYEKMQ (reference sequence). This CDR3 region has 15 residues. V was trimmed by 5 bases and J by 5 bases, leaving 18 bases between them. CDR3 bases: TGTGCCAGCAGCCAATCGGATGGGACAACGTATGGCTACACCTTC. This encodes CASSQSDGTTYGYTF.

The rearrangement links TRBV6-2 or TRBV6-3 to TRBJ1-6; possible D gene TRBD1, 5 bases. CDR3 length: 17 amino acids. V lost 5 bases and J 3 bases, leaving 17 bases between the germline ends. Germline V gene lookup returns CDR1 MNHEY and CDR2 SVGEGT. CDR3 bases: TGTGCCAGCAGTACTCACGCTCGGGGGAACTATAATTCACCCCTCCACTTT. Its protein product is CASSTHARGNYNSPLHF.

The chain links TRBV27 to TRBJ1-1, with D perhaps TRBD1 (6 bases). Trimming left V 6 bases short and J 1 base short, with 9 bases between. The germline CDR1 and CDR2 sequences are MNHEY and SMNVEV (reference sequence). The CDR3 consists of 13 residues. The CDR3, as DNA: TGTGCCAGCAGGCGGACAGAGAACACTGAAGCTTTCTTT. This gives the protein CASRRTENTEAFF.

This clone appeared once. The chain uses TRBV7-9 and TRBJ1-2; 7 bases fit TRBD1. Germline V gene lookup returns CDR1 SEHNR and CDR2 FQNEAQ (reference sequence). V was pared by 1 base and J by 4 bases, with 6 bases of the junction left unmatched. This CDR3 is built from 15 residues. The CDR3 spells CASSLVHRGGYGYTF. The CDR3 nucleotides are TGTGCCAGCAGCTTAGTTCACAGGGGAGGCTATGGCTACACCTTC. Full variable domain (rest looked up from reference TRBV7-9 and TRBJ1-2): DTGVSQNPRHKITKRGQNVTFRCDPISEHNRLYWYRQTLGQGPEFLTYFQNEAQLEKSRLLSDRFSAERPKGSFSTLEIQRTEQGDSAMYLCASSLVHRGGYGYTFGSGTRLTVV.

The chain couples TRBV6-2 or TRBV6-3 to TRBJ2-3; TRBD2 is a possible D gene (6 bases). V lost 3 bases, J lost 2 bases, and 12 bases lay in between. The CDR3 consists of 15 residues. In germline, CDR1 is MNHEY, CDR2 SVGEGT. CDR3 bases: TGTGCCAGCAGTTATAACGGGAGACCCACAGATACGCAGTATTTT. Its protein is CASSYNGRPTDTQYF.

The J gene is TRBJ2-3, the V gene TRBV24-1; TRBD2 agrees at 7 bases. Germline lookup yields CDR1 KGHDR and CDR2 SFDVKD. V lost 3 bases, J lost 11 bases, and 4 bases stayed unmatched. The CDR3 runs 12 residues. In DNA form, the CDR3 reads TGTGCCACCAGTGATCTACGGGGGGTGCAGTATTTT. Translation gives CATSDLRGVQYF.

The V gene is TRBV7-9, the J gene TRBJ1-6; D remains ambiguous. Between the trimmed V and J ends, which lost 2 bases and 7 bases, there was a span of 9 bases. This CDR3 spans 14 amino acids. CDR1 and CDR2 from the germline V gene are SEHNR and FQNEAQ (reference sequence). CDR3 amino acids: CASSLNSYNSPLHF. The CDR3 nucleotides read TGTGCCAGCAGCTTAAACAGCTACAATTCACCCCTCCACTTT. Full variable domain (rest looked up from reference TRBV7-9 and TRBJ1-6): DTGVSQNPRHKITKRGQNVTFRCDPISEHNRLYWYRQTLGQGPEFLTYFQNEAQLEKSRLLSDRFSAERPKGSFSTLEIQRTEQGDSAMYLCASSLNSYNSPLHFGNGTRLTVT.

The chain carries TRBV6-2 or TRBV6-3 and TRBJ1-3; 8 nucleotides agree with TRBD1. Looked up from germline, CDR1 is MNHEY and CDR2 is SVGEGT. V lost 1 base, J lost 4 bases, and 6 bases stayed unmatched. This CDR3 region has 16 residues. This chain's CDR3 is CASSYFSGTGGNTIYF. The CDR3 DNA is TGTGCCAGCAGTTACTTCTCCGGGACAGGCGGAAACACCATATATTTT.

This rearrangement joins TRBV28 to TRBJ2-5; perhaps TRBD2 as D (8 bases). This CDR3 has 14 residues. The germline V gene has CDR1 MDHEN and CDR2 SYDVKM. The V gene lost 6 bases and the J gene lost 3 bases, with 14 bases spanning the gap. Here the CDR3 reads CASRRQGLEETQYF. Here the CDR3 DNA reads TGTGCCAGCAGACGACAGGGACTAGAAGAGACCCAGTACTTC.

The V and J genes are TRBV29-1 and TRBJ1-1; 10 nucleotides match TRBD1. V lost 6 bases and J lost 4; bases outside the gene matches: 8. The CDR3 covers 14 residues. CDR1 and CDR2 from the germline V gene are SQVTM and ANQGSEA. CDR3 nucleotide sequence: TGCAGCGTCTTGACAGGGGGCGCGAGCACTGAAGCTTTCTTT. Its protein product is CSVLTGGASTEAFF.

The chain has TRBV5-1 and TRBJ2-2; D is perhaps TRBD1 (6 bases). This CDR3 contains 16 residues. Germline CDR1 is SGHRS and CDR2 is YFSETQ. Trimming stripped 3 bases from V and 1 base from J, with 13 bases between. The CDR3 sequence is CASSSIPGQNTGELFF. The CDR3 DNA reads TGCGCCAGCAGCTCGATACCGGGACAGAACACCGGGGAGCTGTTTTTT.

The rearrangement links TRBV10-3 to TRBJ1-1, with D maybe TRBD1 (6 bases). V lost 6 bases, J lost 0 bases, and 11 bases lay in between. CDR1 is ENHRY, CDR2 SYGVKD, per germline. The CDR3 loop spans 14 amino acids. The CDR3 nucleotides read TGTGCCATCAGGGACAGCTTCATGAACACTGAAGCTTTCTTT. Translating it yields CAIRDSFMNTEAFF.

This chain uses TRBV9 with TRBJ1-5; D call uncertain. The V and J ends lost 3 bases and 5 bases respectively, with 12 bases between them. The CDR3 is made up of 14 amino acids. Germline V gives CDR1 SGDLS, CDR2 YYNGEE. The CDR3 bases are TGTGCCAGCAGCGGGTCAGGCGATCATCAGCCCCAGCATTTT. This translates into CASSGSGDHQPQHF.

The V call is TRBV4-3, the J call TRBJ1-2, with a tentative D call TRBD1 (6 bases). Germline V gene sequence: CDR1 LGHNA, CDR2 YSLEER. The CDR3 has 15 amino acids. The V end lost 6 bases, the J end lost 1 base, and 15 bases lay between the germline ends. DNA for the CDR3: TGCGCCAGCAGTCGTACAGGGCTTAGTAACTATGGCTACACCTTC. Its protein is CASSRTGLSNYGYTF.

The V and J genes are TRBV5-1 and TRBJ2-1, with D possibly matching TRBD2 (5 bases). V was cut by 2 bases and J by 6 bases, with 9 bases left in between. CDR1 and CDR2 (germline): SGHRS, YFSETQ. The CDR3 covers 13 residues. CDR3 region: CASSLAVGNEQFF. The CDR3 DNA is TGCGCCAGCAGCTTAGCGGTCGGCAATGAGCAGTTCTTC.

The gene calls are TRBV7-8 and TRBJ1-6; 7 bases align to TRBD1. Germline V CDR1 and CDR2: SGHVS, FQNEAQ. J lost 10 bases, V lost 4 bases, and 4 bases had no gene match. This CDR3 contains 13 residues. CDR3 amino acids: CASSSDRDSPLHF. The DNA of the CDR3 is TGTGCCAGCAGCTCCGACAGGGACTCACCCCTCCACTTT.

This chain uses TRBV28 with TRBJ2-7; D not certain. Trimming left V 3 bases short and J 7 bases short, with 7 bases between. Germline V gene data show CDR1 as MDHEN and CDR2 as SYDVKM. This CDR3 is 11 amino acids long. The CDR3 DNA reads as TGTGCCAGCAGTTTGGAACAGGAGCAGTACTTC. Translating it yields CASSLEQEQYF.

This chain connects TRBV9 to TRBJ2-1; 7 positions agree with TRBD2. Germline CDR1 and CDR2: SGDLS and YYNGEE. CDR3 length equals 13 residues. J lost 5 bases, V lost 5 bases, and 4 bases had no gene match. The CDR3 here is CASRSSGNNEQFF. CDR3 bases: TGTGCCAGCAGATCTAGCGGCAACAATGAGCAGTTCTTC.

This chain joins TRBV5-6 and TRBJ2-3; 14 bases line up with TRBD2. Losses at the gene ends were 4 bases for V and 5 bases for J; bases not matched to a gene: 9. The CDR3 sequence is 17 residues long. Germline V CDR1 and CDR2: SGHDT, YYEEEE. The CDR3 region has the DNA TGTGCCAGCAGCCAGATCGGGACTAGCGGGAGTAAAGATACGCAGTATTTT. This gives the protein CASSQIGTSGSKDTQYF.

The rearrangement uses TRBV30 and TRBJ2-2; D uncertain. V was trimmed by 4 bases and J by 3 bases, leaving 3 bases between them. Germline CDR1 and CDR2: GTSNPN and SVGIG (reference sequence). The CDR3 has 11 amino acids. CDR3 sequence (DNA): TGTGCCTGGACGGACACCGGGGAGCTGTTTTTT. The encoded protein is CAWTDTGELFF.

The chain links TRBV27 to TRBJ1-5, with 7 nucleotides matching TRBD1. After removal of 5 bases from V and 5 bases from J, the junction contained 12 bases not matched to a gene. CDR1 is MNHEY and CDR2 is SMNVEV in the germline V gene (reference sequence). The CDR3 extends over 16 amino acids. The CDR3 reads CASSPLPRQGDQPQHF. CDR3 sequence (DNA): TGTGCCAGCAGTCCGCTACCCCGACAGGGCGATCAGCCCCAGCATTTT.

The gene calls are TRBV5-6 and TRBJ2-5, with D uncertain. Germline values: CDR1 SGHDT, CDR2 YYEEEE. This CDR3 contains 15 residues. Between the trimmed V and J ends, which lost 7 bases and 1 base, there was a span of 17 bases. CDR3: CASDEGGQPQETQYF. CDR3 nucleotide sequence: TGTGCCAGCGATGAAGGTGGGCAGCCCCAAGAGACCCAGTACTTC.